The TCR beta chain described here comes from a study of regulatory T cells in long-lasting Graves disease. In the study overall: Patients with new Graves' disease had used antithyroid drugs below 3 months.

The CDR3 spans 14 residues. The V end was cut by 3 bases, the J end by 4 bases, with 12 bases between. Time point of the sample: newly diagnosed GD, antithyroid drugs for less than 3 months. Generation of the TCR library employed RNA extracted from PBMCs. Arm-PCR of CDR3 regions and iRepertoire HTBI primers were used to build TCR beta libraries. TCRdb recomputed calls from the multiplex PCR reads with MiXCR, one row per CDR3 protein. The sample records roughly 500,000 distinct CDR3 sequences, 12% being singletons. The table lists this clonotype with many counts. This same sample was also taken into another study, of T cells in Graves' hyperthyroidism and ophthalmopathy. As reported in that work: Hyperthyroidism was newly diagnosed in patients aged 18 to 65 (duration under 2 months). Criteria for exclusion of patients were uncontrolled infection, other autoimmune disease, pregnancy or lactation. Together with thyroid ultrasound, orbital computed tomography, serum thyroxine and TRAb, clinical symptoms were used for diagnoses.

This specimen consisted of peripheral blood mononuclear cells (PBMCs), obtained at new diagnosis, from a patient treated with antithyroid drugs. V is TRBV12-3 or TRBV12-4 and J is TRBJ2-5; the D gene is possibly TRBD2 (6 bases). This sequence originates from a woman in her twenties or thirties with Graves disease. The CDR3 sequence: CASSFLSGGETQYF. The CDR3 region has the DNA TGTGCCAGCAGTTTTCTGTCCGGGGGAGAGACCCAGTACTTC.